The sequence of this T cell receptor beta chain was determined in a study of T-cell memory formation after mild COVID-19. Germline values: CDR1 DFQATT, CDR2 SNEGSKA (reference sequence). V shed 2 bases, J shed 6 bases, and the junction held 1 base outside the gene matches. This CDR3 has 13 amino acids. This clonotype showed up just once. Its specificity is not known. Given a much more abundant clone one base away, this may be a read error. 5'RACE, which relied on constant-segment primers, yielded TCR alpha and TCR beta cDNA libraries carrying sample barcodes and UMIs. MiXCR, applied by TCRdb to the 5' RACE reads, yields one record per CDR3 protein. The sample records about 170,000 distinct CDR3 sequences, 10% to 15% being singletons. Study results and caveats: Clones that contracted from day 15 to 85 were balanced CD4/CD8, while later expanders leaned CD4+.

This receptor was obtained from a man aged 18 to 30 who had mild COVID-19 (a few samples of this study predate the infection). Cell type and time point are not known. The chain uses TRBV20-1 and TRBJ1-6, with TRBD1 matching 7 bases. Material for sequencing was PBMCs or a T cell subset sorted from them (not recorded which). The CDR3 DNA sequence: TGCAGTGCTAGATACAGGGGTAATTCACCCCTCCACTTT. Residues: CSARYRGNSPLHF.